This is a list of T cell receptor beta chains from one sample in a study of T cell repertoires in cytomegalovirus infection. One entry per CDR3 protein results from TCRdb running MiXCR on the reads. This table has a few hundred thousand distinct CDR3 sequences, around two fifths appearing once. These receptors lack a known antigen. The sequenced sample was cultured PBMCs, obtained from culture after CMV antigen stimulation. These receptors originate from a human donor in good health (CMV status not recorded). Some clones in this sample may be carry-over from other donors' samples. Both conserved end residues are part of each CDR3. D genes are given only for firm matches. A clone size is listed for some rows: how often the clone was seen (once, few, many), or a class if it is expanded.

J: TRBJ2-1
D: NA
size: few
V: TRBV11-3
CDR3: CASSPRYLQGTPFQFF
DNA: TGTGCCAGCAGCCCGAGGTATCTCCAGGGGACCCCTTTCCAGTTCTTC

J: TRBJ1-2
D: NA
size: many
V: TRBV12-3/TRBV12-4
CDR3: CASSFGRDGYTF
DNA: TGTGCCAGCAGTTTTGGCCGGGATGGCTACACCTTC

J: TRBJ2-4
D: TRBD1
size: NA
V: TRBV20-1
CDR3: CSAREGGAVKNIQYF
DNA: TGCAGTGCTAGAGAAGGGGGCGCCGTAAAAAACATTCAGTACTTC

J: TRBJ2-1
D: TRBD2
size: few
V: TRBV11-2
CDR3: CASSQISGLAGEGGYNEQFF
DNA: TGTGCCAGCAGCCAAATTTCGGGACTAGCGGGGGAAGGGGGCTACAATGAGCAGTTCTTC

J: TRBJ1-4
D: NA
size: once
V: TRBV10-3
CDR3: CAISRTGSPNEKLFF
DNA: TGTGCCATCAGTAGGACCGGGTCGCCAAATGAAAAACTGTTTTTT

J: TRBJ2-1
D: TRBD2
size: NA
V: TRBV7-9
CDR3: CASSLVVGGPTNEQFF
DNA: TGTGCCAGCAGCTTAGTAGTGGGAGGGCCTACGAATGAGCAGTTCTTC

J: TRBJ1-3
D: NA
size: NA
V: TRBV19
CDR3: CASSSGTRGNTIYF
DNA: TGTGCCAGTAGTTCGGGGACCCGAGGAAACACCATATATTTT

J: TRBJ1-2
D: TRBD1
size: few
V: TRBV6-1
CDR3: CASSDGTGSYYGYTF
DNA: TGTGCCAGCAGTGATGGGACAGGGTCTTACTATGGCTACACCTTC

J: TRBJ1-1
D: NA
size: NA
V: TRBV7-9
CDR3: CASSPQGFDTEAFF
DNA: TGTGCCAGCAGCCCGCAGGGGTTCGACACTGAAGCTTTCTTT

J: TRBJ2-7
D: TRBD2
size: few
V: TRBV11-2
CDR3: CASSLNSGRVSYEQYF
DNA: TGTGCCAGCAGCCTAAATAGCGGGAGGGTTTCCTACGAGCAGTACTTC

J: TRBJ2-1
D: TRBD1
size: NA
V: TRBV28
CDR3: CASYRGLNEQFF
DNA: TGTGCCAGTTACAGGGGGCTCAATGAGCAGTTCTTC

J: TRBJ1-1
D: NA
size: many
V: TRBV7-2
CDR3: CASSWPGGEAFF
DNA: TGTGCCAGCAGCTGGCCTGGGGGTGAAGCTTTCTTT

J: TRBJ2-1
D: NA
size: NA
V: TRBV11-2
CDR3: CASSAIRGNYNEQFF
DNA: TGTGCCAGCAGCGCTATCAGGGGAAACTACAATGAGCAGTTCTTC

J: TRBJ2-4
D: NA
size: few
V: TRBV7-2
CDR3: CASSLSLGSDIQYF
DNA: TGTGCCAGCAGCTTATCACTGGGGTCGGACATTCAGTACTTC

J: TRBJ2-3
D: TRBD2
size: few
V: TRBV12-3/TRBV12-4
CDR3: CASSSTSGIPDTQYF
DNA: TGTGCCAGCAGTTCGACTAGCGGGATCCCAGATACGCAGTATTTT

J: TRBJ1-5
D: NA
size: NA
V: TRBV12-3/TRBV12-4
CDR3: CASSLTAYSNQPQHF
DNA: TGTGCCAGCAGTTTAACCGCATATAGCAATCAGCCCCAGCATTTT

J: TRBJ1-2
D: NA
size: NA
V: TRBV29-1
CDR3: CSVTDRPYGYTF
DNA: TGCAGCGTTACAGACAGACCCTATGGCTACACCTTC

J: TRBJ1-5
D: TRBD1
size: few
V: TRBV7-6
CDR3: CASSAGTGQPQHF
DNA: TGTGCCAGCAGCGCGGGGACAGGGCAGCCCCAGCATTTT

J: TRBJ1-1
D: NA
size: NA
V: TRBV25-1
CDR3: CASALGGAEAFF
DNA: TGTGCCTCCGCCCTAGGGGGGGCTGAAGCTTTCTTT

J: TRBJ2-7
D: NA
size: few
V: TRBV3-1
CDR3: CASSFFGGEQYF
DNA: TGTGCCAGCAGCTTTTTTGGCGGCGAGCAGTACTTC

J: TRBJ1-3
D: NA
size: NA
V: TRBV20-1
CDR3: CSARDRMRGYGNTIYF
DNA: TGCAGTGCTAGAGATCGGATGAGGGGTTACGGAAACACCATATATTTT

J: TRBJ1-1
D: TRBD1
size: many
V: TRBV7-2
CDR3: CASSRDRDTEAFF
DNA: TGTGCCAGCAGCCGGGACAGGGACACTGAAGCTTTCTTT

J: TRBJ2-3
D: NA
size: NA
V: TRBV7-9
CDR3: CASSGSGTDTQYF
DNA: TGTGCCAGCAGTGGGTCGGGCACAGATACGCAGTATTTT

J: TRBJ1-2
D: NA
size: few
V: TRBV11-2
CDR3: CASSPPGNPWGYTF
DNA: TGTGCCAGCAGCCCACCCGGGAACCCCTGGGGCTACACCTTC

J: TRBJ2-7
D: TRBD2
size: NA
V: TRBV6-5
CDR3: CASSIGLVGSRRYEQYF
DNA: TGTGCCAGCAGTATCGGACTAGTAGGAAGTCGCCGCTACGAGCAGTACTTC

J: TRBJ2-7
D: TRBD1
size: NA
V: TRBV19
CDR3: CASSIRTGGNYEQYF
DNA: TGTGCCAGTAGTATACGGACAGGGGGGAACTACGAGCAGTACTTC

J: TRBJ2-6
D: NA
size: NA
V: TRBV27
CDR3: CASSLFGTLSGANVLTF
DNA: TGTGCCAGCAGTTTATTTGGCACCCTCTCTGGGGCCAACGTCCTGACTTTC

J: TRBJ1-1
D: NA
size: NA
V: TRBV19
CDR3: CASSIGGPYTEAFF
DNA: TGTGCCAGTAGTATTGGAGGTCCTTACACTGAAGCTTTCTTT

J: TRBJ2-1
D: TRBD2
size: few
V: TRBV7-6
CDR3: CASSLAAGVNEQFF
DNA: TGTGCCAGCAGCTTGGCCGCGGGAGTTAATGAGCAGTTCTTC

J: TRBJ2-1
D: NA
size: NA
V: TRBV7-2
CDR3: CASSGRPNNEQFF
DNA: TGTGCCAGCAGCGGGAGACCCAACAATGAGCAGTTCTTC

J: TRBJ2-1
D: TRBD1
size: NA
V: TRBV7-6
CDR3: CASSLFGTGVYNEQFF
DNA: TGTGCCAGCAGCTTATTCGGGACAGGGGTCTACAATGAGCAGTTCTTC

J: TRBJ1-6
D: NA
size: few
V: TRBV7-2
CDR3: CASSGGRNSPLHF
DNA: TGTGCCAGCAGCGGGGGAAGAAATTCACCCCTCCACTTT

J: TRBJ1-3
D: NA
size: once
V: TRBV12-3/TRBV12-4
CDR3: CASTQPRGNTIYF
DNA: TGTGCCAGCACTCAACCACGCGGAAACACCATATATTTT

J: TRBJ1-1
D: TRBD1
size: few
V: TRBV7-9
CDR3: CASSLGGTGFGTFF
DNA: TGTGCCAGCAGCTTGGGGGGGACAGGGTTCGGAACTTTCTTT

J: TRBJ1-2
D: NA
size: NA
V: TRBV10-3
CDR3: CAISESTGARALYGYTF
DNA: TGTGCCATCAGTGAGTCGACCGGGGCTAGGGCCCTCTATGGCTACACCTTC

J: TRBJ1-4
D: NA
size: many
V: TRBV7-2
CDR3: CASSPNRLVNEKLFF
DNA: TGTGCCAGCAGCCCAAACAGGCTTGTTAATGAAAAACTGTTTTTT

J: TRBJ2-5
D: NA
size: NA
V: TRBV18
CDR3: CASSTLAFQETQYF
DNA: TGTGCCAGCTCGACCCTAGCGTTCCAAGAGACCCAGTACTTC

J: TRBJ1-3
D: NA
size: many
V: TRBV19
CDR3: CASSRLIYSGNTIYF
DNA: TGTGCCAGTAGTCGGCTGATCTACTCTGGAAACACCATATATTTT

J: TRBJ1-5
D: NA
size: NA
V: TRBV4-1
CDR3: CASSPTNPRNSNQPQHF
DNA: TGCGCCAGCAGCCCCACAAACCCGCGAAATAGCAATCAGCCCCAGCATTTT

J: TRBJ2-5
D: NA
size: NA
V: TRBV19
CDR3: CASSIDGRAAGETQYF
DNA: TGTGCCAGTAGTATAGACGGGCGGGCGGCTGGCGAGACCCAGTACTTC

J: TRBJ1-6
D: TRBD1
size: few
V: TRBV28
CDR3: CASSLSDRDDSPLHF
DNA: TGTGCCAGCAGCCTGAGCGACAGGGATGATTCACCCCTCCACTTT

J: TRBJ2-1
D: TRBD1
size: NA
V: TRBV7-9
CDR3: CASNRGGSYNEQFF
DNA: TGTGCCAGCAACCGAGGGGGCAGCTACAATGAGCAGTTCTTC

J: TRBJ2-7
D: TRBD2
size: few
V: TRBV5-1
CDR3: CASSVGLADRYEQYF
DNA: TGCGCCAGCAGCGTGGGACTAGCGGACCGCTACGAGCAGTACTTC

J: TRBJ1-2
D: TRBD1
size: NA
V: TRBV7-2
CDR3: CASSLAQGQGGYTF
DNA: TGTGCCAGCAGCTTAGCCCAGGGACAGGGTGGCTACACCTTC

J: TRBJ1-1
D: TRBD1
size: few
V: TRBV28
CDR3: CASSPTLGGNTEAFF
DNA: TGTGCCAGCAGTCCCACGTTAGGGGGCAACACTGAGGCTTTCTTT

J: TRBJ1-1
D: NA
size: NA
V: TRBV6-1
CDR3: CASSEVGHADNEAFF
DNA: TGTGCCAGCAGTGAAGTGGGACACGCTGATAATGAAGCTTTCTTT

J: TRBJ1-2
D: NA
size: NA
V: TRBV19
CDR3: CASSGQTNYGYTF
DNA: TGTGCCAGTAGTGGGCAGACTAACTATGGCTACACCTTC

J: TRBJ2-7
D: NA
size: NA
V: TRBV7-9
CDR3: CASSLALDSLEQYF
DNA: TGTGCCAGCAGCTTAGCTCTGGACAGCCTCGAGCAGTACTTC

J: TRBJ2-7
D: NA
size: NA
V: TRBV4-1
CDR3: CASSQDLYRGGYEQYF
DNA: TGCGCCAGCAGCCAAGATTTGTACAGAGGAGGCTACGAGCAGTACTTC

J: TRBJ2-4
D: TRBD1
size: few
V: TRBV7-2
CDR3: CASSLVGTGKNIQYF
DNA: TGTGCCAGCAGCCTAGTGGGGACAGGGAAAAACATTCAGTACTTC

J: TRBJ2-7
D: NA
size: few
V: TRBV7-2
CDR3: CASSLGGTSEQYF
DNA: TGTGCCAGCAGCTTAGGGGGGACCAGTGAGCAGTACTTC

J: TRBJ2-3
D: NA
size: many
V: TRBV7-8
CDR3: CASSFPRAGGDTQYF
DNA: TGTGCCAGCAGCTTCCCGCGGGCCGGCGGAGATACGCAGTATTTT

J: TRBJ2-3
D: NA
size: NA
V: TRBV6-5
CDR3: CASNPGSGWGTDTQYF
DNA: TGTGCCAGCAACCCCGGGTCAGGGTGGGGCACAGATACGCAGTATTTT

J: TRBJ1-3
D: NA
size: NA
V: TRBV6-2/TRBV6-3
CDR3: CASSYVWASGNTIYF
DNA: TGTGCCAGCAGTTACGTTTGGGCCTCTGGAAACACCATATATTTT

J: TRBJ2-4
D: NA
size: few
V: TRBV12-3/TRBV12-4
CDR3: CASSPSGGLKNIQYF
DNA: TGTGCCAGCAGCCCCTCAGGAGGGCTCAAAAACATTCAGTACTTC

J: TRBJ2-3
D: NA
size: once
V: TRBV20-1
CDR3: CSAVHTGDTQYF
DNA: TGCAGTGCAGTCCACACGGGAGATACGCAGTATTTT

J: TRBJ1-2
D: NA
size: NA
V: TRBV7-6
CDR3: CASSLRVAGSGYTF
DNA: TGTGCCAGCAGCTTAAGGGTGGCCGGGTCGGGCTACACCTTC

J: TRBJ2-1
D: NA
size: NA
V: TRBV7-2
CDR3: CASSLIGGLWQYNEQFF
DNA: TGTGCCAGCAGCTTAATAGGGGGGCTATGGCAGTACAATGAGCAGTTCTTC